This T cell receptor (beta chain) was profiled in a study of blood T cell repertoires in COVID-19. The authors' processing: It was from reference gene primer amplification that nucleated cell counts were estimated. Profiling relied on immunoSEQ multiplex PCR, and the TCRdb table lists in-frame clones only, not all of them. The DNA was the basis for D and trimming; V, J and clone size are from that table. The sample consists of more than 350,000 clones, over 75% of them appearing once. This CDR3 is built from 14 residues. Germline V gene lookup returns CDR1 LGHNA and CDR2 YNFKEQ. V shed 4 bases and J 6 bases; nucleotides not matched to a gene: 6.

The TCR comes from a woman aged 18-29 years who had been exposed to COVID-19. Sequencing input: PBMCs or T cells enriched from blood (not recorded which). The chain employs TRBV4-2 and TRBJ2-1; 7 bases are a match to TRBD2. CDR3 residues: CASSRTLAANEQFF. CDR3 in DNA: TGTGCCAGCAGCCGAACCCTAGCGGCCAATGAGCAGTTCTTC.